Following are 30 T cell receptor beta chains from one sample sequenced in a study of T cells expressing NK-cell markers. Reanalyzing the 5' RACE reads, TCRdb keeps one entry per CDR3 protein, without DNA. The data show roughly 23,000 distinct CDR3 sequences, and the top ten clones hold around three fifths. The sequenced material came from blood T cells: a sorted CD56 or NKG2C T cell subset, CD4+ or CD8+ T cells, or bulk PBMC T cells (not recorded which). The receptors were gathered from a man between 18 and 69 years old in good health.

This rearrangement joins TRBV24-1 to TRBJ1-1; without DNA, the TCRdb call of TRBD1 cannot be checked. Germline V gene lookup returns CDR1 KGHDR and CDR2 SFDVKD. The CDR3 spans 17 residues. CDR3 sequence: CATSGFKFSALNTEAFF.

The chain combines TRBV9 with TRBJ1-6; there is no DNA to check the TCRdb D call of TRBD1. CDR1 SGDLS and CDR2 YYNGEE come from the germline V gene. The CDR3 is 15 amino acids. CDR3 sequence reads: CASSVGETDNSPLHF.

The chain couples TRBV27 to TRBJ2-4; TCRdb names TRBD1, which stays unverified in the absence of DNA. Germline loops: CDR1 MNHEY, CDR2 SMNVEV (reference sequence). The CDR3 runs to 18 residues. CDR3 sequence: CASRVDRDPILAKNIQYF.

The chain joins TRBV9 to TRBJ1-6; TCRdb's assignment of TRBD1 cannot be checked, as there is no DNA. Germline-derived CDR1 and CDR2 are SGDLS and YYNGEE. This CDR3 region has 13 residues. CDR3 in amino acids: CASSVDGGSPLHF.

The chain joins TRBV9 to TRBJ2-1; TCRdb names TRBD2, which stays unverified in the absence of DNA. The germline V gene encodes CDR1 SGDLS and CDR2 YYNGEE. The CDR3 has 16 residues. This chain's CDR3 is CASSVVIAGPRNEQFF.

The chain uses TRBV29-1 and TRBJ2-1. Per the germline V gene, CDR1 is SQVTM and CDR2 is ANQGSEA. The CDR3 has 13 amino acids. CDR3: CSVEDPPNDEQFF.

This sequence joins TRBV3-1 and TRBJ1-2; the TRBD1 assignment by TCRdb is unverifiable without DNA. CDR1 is LGHDT and CDR2 is YNNKEL in the germline V gene (reference sequence). The CDR3 runs 13 residues. CDR3 in amino acids: CASSRQGAGGYTF.

The chain has TRBV7-2 and TRBJ2-1; TCRdb designates TRBD1, a call that cannot be tested without DNA. Germline values: CDR1 SGHTA, CDR2 FQGNSA. The CDR3 sequence is 13 residues long. The CDR3 here is CASSLGGAKSQFF.

The gene calls are TRBV19 and TRBJ1-5. The germline V gene has CDR1 LNHDA and CDR2 SQIVND (reference sequence). The CDR3 runs to 15 residues. CDR3 residues: CASSSTAGFGEPQHF.

The chain couples TRBV20-1 to TRBJ1-4. This CDR3 is built from 11 residues. The germline CDR1 and CDR2 sequences are DFQATT and SNEGSKA (reference sequence). CDR3 residues: CSARFSEKLFF.

This chain uses TRBV6-5 with TRBJ1-2; TCRdb returns TRBD1, unconfirmable since there is no DNA. Germline CDR1 MNHEY, CDR2 SVGAGI. The CDR3 is 13 amino acids. CDR3 sequence: CASSYSRGGVGTF.

V and J are TRBV2 and TRBJ2-1. Germline values: CDR1 SNHLY, CDR2 FYNNEI. CDR3 length: 13 residues. The CDR3 loop reads CASSKGNYNEQFF. The full variable domain, in which reference TRBV2 and TRBJ2-1 provide the parts outside the CDR3, is EPEVTQTPSHQVTQMGQEVILRCVPISNHLYFYWYRQILGQKVEFLVSFYNNEISEKSEIFDDQFSVERPDGSNFTLKIRSTKLEDSAMYFCASSKGNYNEQFFGPGTRLTVL.

The genes are TRBV4-2 and TRBJ2-2; the D gene TCRdb calls, TRBD2, cannot be checked with no DNA. This CDR3 is built from 22 residues. Germline V gene lookup returns CDR1 LGHNA and CDR2 YNFKEQ. CDR3 in amino acids: CASSLFSGLAGVLGLGAGELFF.

The CDR3: CASSPRSGSSTDTQYF. The chain couples TRBV7-6 to TRBJ2-3; there is no DNA to check the TCRdb D call of TRBD2. Germline CDR1 and CDR2: SGHVS and FNYEAQ. The CDR3 extends over 16 amino acids.

The V gene is TRBV7-2, the J gene TRBJ1-2. The CDR3 has 15 amino acids. In germline, CDR1 is SGHTA, CDR2 FQGNSA. CDR3 loop: CASSLAREANYGYTF.

The CDR3 spells CASSPGSRVYEQYF. The genes are TRBV5-1 and TRBJ2-7. Germline CDR1 reads SGHRS; CDR2 reads YFSETQ. The CDR3 has 14 amino acids.

V usage is TRBV27 and J usage is TRBJ2-7; TCRdb's D call of TRBD1 is untestable without DNA. The CDR3 loop spans 16 amino acids. From germline, CDR1 is MNHEY and CDR2 SMNVEV (reference sequence). Here the CDR3 reads CASSLSSWTGVDEQYF.

The rearrangement links TRBV4-1 to TRBJ2-1; TCRdb indicates TRBD1, and absent DNA this call remains unverified. CDR1 MGHRA and CDR2 YSYEKL come from the germline V gene. This CDR3 comprises 14 residues. The CDR3: CASSQPPGTSEQFF.

The chain couples TRBV14 to TRBJ2-7; TCRdb indicates TRBD1, and absent DNA this call remains unverified. The CDR3 consists of 17 residues. CDR1 and CDR2 (germline): SGHDN, FVKESK. The CDR3 sequence is CASSQGRSGTGTYEQYF.

The chain combines TRBV12-3 or TRBV12-4 with TRBJ2-5; as DNA is missing, the TRBD1 call by TCRdb cannot be tested. This CDR3 has 14 amino acids. The CDR3 region is CASSARTGGETQYF.

V is TRBV9 and J is TRBJ2-7; TCRdb picks TRBD1, but there is no DNA to check that call. Germline lookup yields CDR1 SGDLS and CDR2 YYNGEE. CDR3 length: 15 amino acids. CDR3 region: CASSVTGAPRGEQYF.

The CDR3 sequence is CASTTGDNEKLFF. The rearrangement uses TRBV6-1 and TRBJ1-4; TCRdb reports TRBD1, a call that lacks DNA to check it against. The germline V gene encodes CDR1 MNHNS and CDR2 SASEGT. The CDR3 length is 13 residues.

V is TRBV20-1 and J is TRBJ2-7; without DNA, the TCRdb call of TRBD1 cannot be checked. Germline CDR1 reads DFQATT; CDR2 reads SNEGSKA (reference sequence). The CDR3 is 13 residues long. This CDR3 is CSVESGTGNEQYF.

V usage is TRBV11-2 and J usage is TRBJ2-1; TCRdb calls TRBD2, which cannot be checked without DNA. In germline, CDR1 is SGHAT, CDR2 FQNNGV. The CDR3 extends over 18 amino acids. The CDR3 spells CASSPGLAGEATRNEQFF.

This chain links TRBV4-2 with TRBJ2-1; there is no DNA to check the TCRdb D call of TRBD2. CDR1 and CDR2 from the germline V gene are LGHNA and YNFKEQ. The CDR3 has 14 residues. The CDR3 protein is CASSQDPGGGEQFF.

V is TRBV28 and J is TRBJ2-5. CDR1 is MDHEN and CDR2 is SYDVKM in the germline V gene. CDR3 length: 12 amino acids. The CDR3 protein is CASSSQEETQYF.

V usage is TRBV28 and J usage is TRBJ2-3; TCRdb's D gene call, TRBD1, goes unchecked for lack of DNA. Germline lookup yields CDR1 MDHEN and CDR2 SYDVKM. The CDR3 consists of 15 residues. This chain's CDR3 is CASSSPPGGTDTQYF.

The chain employs TRBV6-2 or TRBV6-3 and TRBJ1-5; TCRdb selects TRBD1, and the lack of DNA leaves this call unchecked. The CDR3 runs 17 residues. CDR1 is MNHEY and CDR2 is SVGEGT in the germline V gene. The chain's CDR3 is CASSLRPIGRENQPQHF.

V and J are TRBV11-2 and TRBJ2-2; as DNA is missing, the TRBD1 call by TCRdb cannot be tested. Germline CDR1 is SGHAT and CDR2 is FQNNGV. This CDR3 region has 18 residues. The chain's CDR3 is CASSLDRWGEENTGELFF.

CDR3 sequence reads: CASSGHYEQYF. V gene TRBV5-6 combines with J gene TRBJ2-7. The CDR3 contains 11 residues. CDR1 is SGHDT, CDR2 YYEEEE, per germline.